Below, 13 T cell receptor beta chains from the same sample are listed, as sequenced in a study of CD8 T cells in ankylosing spondylitis. TCRdb itself ran the 5' RACE reads through MiXCR, one entry per CDR3 protein. The sample lists 270,000 or so distinct CDR3 sequences; about 18% were seen once. The sample taken for sequencing was blood, either unsorted or a sorted T cell fraction (not recorded which). The source of these receptors is a male donor with ankylosing spondylitis or in good health (not recorded which).

The V call is TRBV28, the J call TRBJ2-1; D unclear. This CDR3 comprises 16 residues. Trimming took 6 bases from V and 6 from J, leaving 21 bases between them. Germline assignment: CDR1 MDHEN and CDR2 SYDVKM. CDR3 DNA: TGTGCCAGCAGACCTCTCGGGCCCCACCTCGGCAATGAGCAGTTCTTC. It yields the protein CASRPLGPHLGNEQFF.

In this sample, this clonotype turned up many times. The genes are TRBV7-8 and TRBJ1-4; 9 bases are a match to TRBD1. The CDR3 is made up of 14 amino acids. Germline V gene data show CDR1 as SGHVS and CDR2 as FQNEAQ. The V segment lost 4 bases and the J segment 6 bases; nucleotides outside the gene matches: 3. CDR3 sequence reads: CASSSGQGYEKLFF. CDR3 nucleotide sequence: TGTGCCAGCAGCTCTGGACAGGGGTATGAAAAACTGTTTTTT.

A few counts support this clonotype. CDR3 in DNA: TGCAGCGTTGTGGCAGCCGGCCAAGAGACCCAGTACTTC. Translated: CSVVAAGQETQYF. The chain recombines TRBV29-1 with TRBJ2-5; D gene ambiguous. CDR1 and CDR2 (germline): SQVTM, ANQGSEA. V was cut by 4 bases and J by 1 base, with 10 bases left in between. The CDR3 is 13 residues long.

This clonotype was observed a few times. The genes are TRBV5-5 and TRBJ2-7, with D tentatively TRBD1 (5 bases). Germline V CDR1 and CDR2: SGHKS, YYEKEE (reference sequence). V lost 0 bases, J lost 2 bases, and 12 bases lay in between. The CDR3 has 15 residues. The CDR3 region is CASSLVRTTTYEQYF. CDR3 DNA sequence: TGTGCCAGCAGCTTGGTTAGGACAACCACCTACGAGCAGTACTTC.

This clonotype was detected only a few times. V and J are TRBV29-1 and TRBJ2-2; perhaps TRBD2 as D (5 bases). This CDR3 comprises 12 residues. V was pared by 6 bases and J by 8 bases, with 13 bases between. Germline V gene data show CDR1 as SQVTM and CDR2 as ANQGSEA. The CDR3 region is CSVASPQGELFF. CDR3 in DNA: TGCAGCGTCGCTAGCCCACAAGGGGAGCTGTTTTTT.

The sample holds a few counts of this clonotype. CDR3 DNA sequence: TGTGCCAGCAGCGTAGAGACCACTGACATTCAGTACTTC. It translates to CASSVETTDIQYF. The chain has TRBV9 and TRBJ2-4; D is unclear. In germline, CDR1 is SGDLS, CDR2 YYNGEE. Deletions cut 0 bases from V and 8 bases from J, with 9 bases between. This CDR3 has 13 residues.

The sample holds a few counts of this clonotype. The chain combines TRBV6-2 or TRBV6-3 with TRBJ2-3; D unresolved. V dropped 2 bases and J dropped 5 bases, with 5 bases sitting between them. The CDR3 is 12 residues long. CDR1 and CDR2 from the germline V gene are MNHEY and SVGEGT. CDR3 sequence: CASSYGIDTQYF. The DNA of the CDR3 is TGTGCCAGCAGTTACGGTATAGATACGCAGTATTTT.

This clonotype was found a few times. The chain is built from TRBV28 and TRBJ2-3; D remains ambiguous. CDR1 and CDR2 from the germline V gene are MDHEN and SYDVKM. The CDR3 spans 15 residues. V was trimmed by 3 bases and J by 4 bases, leaving 14 bases between them. DNA of the CDR3: TGTGCCAGCAGTTTCGTTGCAGCCGCCTCAGATACGCAGTATTTT. It translates to CASSFVAAASDTQYF.

This clonotype was seen a few times. The chain uses TRBV28 and TRBJ1-1, with 7 bases that match TRBD1. V lost 1 base and J lost 6; bases outside the gene matches: 11. The CDR3 loop spans 16 amino acids. From germline, CDR1 is MDHEN and CDR2 SYDVKM. CDR3 in DNA: TGTGCCAGCAGTTTATCTAGGACAGGTCACGGCGCTGAAGCTTTCTTT. Amino acid sequence: CASSLSRTGHGAEAFF. Looking up the rest from reference TRBV28 and TRBJ1-1 gives the full variable domain: DVKVTQSSRYLVKRTGEKVFLECVQDMDHENMFWYRQDPGLGLRLIYFSYDVKMKEKGDIPEGYSVSREKKERFSLILESASTNQTSMYLCASSLSRTGHGAEAFFGQGTRLTVV.

This clonotype occurred many times. The chain uses TRBV11-1 and TRBJ2-3; the D gene is possibly TRBD2 (5 bases). The CDR3 loop spans 15 amino acids. The germline V gene encodes CDR1 SGHAT and CDR2 FQDESV (reference sequence). Trimming removed 1 base from V and 0 bases from J, with 8 bases in between. In DNA form, the CDR3 reads TGTGCCAGCAGCTTAGGAGCGGCTAGCACAGATACGCAGTATTTT. This translates into CASSLGAASTDTQYF.

This clonotype appeared a few times. V is TRBV11-2 and J is TRBJ1-1; D unresolved. This CDR3 is built from 15 residues. CDR1 is SGHAT and CDR2 is FQNNGV in the germline V gene. With 5 bases removed from V and 2 bases from J, the gap between germline ends came to 15 bases. The CDR3 DNA follows: TGTGCCAGCAGCCCCACGTGGGCCGGAAACACTGAAGCTTTCTTT. This encodes CASSPTWAGNTEAFF.

This clonotype turned up a few times. V usage is TRBV3-1 and J usage is TRBJ2-7, with D possibly being TRBD1 or TRBD2 (5 bases each). V was pared by 3 bases and J by 4 bases, with 16 bases between. Germline CDR1 and CDR2: LGHDT and YNNKEL (reference sequence). This CDR3 has 15 amino acids. CDR3 nucleotides: TGTGCCAGCAGCCAGGGACCAGAGACCCCGTACGAGCAGTACTTC. Its protein product is CASSQGPETPYEQYF.

The chain couples TRBV3-1 to TRBJ2-2, with D possibly being TRBD2 (5 bases). The length of the CDR3 is 14 residues. V was pared by 0 bases and J by 3 bases, with 5 bases between. CDR1 is LGHDT and CDR2 is YNNKEL in the germline V gene (reference sequence). CDR3 in amino acids: CASSQERDTGELFF. The DNA of the CDR3 is TGTGCCAGCAGCCAAGAGAGGGACACCGGGGAGCTGTTTTTT.